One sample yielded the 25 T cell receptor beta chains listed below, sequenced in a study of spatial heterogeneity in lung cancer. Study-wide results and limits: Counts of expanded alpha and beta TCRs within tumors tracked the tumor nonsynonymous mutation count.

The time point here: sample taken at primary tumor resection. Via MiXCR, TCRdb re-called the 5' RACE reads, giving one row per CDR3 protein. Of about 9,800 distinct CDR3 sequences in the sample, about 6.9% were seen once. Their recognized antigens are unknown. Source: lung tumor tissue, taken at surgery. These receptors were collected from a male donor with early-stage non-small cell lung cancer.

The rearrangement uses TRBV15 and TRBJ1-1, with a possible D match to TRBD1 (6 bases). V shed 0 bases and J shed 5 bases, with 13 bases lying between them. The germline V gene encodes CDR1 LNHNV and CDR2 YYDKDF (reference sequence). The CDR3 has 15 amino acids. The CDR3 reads CATSRDRVRGTEAFF. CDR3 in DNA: TGTGCCACCAGCAGAGATAGAGTTAGGGGGACTGAAGCTTTCTTT.

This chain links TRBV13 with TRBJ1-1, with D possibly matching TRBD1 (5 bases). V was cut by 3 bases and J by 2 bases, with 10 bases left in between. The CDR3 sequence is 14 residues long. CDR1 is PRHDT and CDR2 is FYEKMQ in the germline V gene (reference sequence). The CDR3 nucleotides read TGTGCCAGCAGCTTGGGGGAAAGTAACACTGAAGCTTTCTTT. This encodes CASSLGESNTEAFF.

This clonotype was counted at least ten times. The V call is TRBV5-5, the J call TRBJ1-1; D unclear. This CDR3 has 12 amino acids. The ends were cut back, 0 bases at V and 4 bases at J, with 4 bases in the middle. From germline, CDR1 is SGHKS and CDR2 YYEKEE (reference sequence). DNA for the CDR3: TGTGCCAGCAGCTTGGGTGTCACTGAAGCTTTCTTT. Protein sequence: CASSLGVTEAFF.

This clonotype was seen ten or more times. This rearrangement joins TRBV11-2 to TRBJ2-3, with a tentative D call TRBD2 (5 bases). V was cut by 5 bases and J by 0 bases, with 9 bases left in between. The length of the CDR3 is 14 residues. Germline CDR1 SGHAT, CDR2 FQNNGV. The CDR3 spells CASSPRASTDTQYF. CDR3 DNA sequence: TGTGCCAGCAGCCCGAGGGCTAGCACAGATACGCAGTATTTT.

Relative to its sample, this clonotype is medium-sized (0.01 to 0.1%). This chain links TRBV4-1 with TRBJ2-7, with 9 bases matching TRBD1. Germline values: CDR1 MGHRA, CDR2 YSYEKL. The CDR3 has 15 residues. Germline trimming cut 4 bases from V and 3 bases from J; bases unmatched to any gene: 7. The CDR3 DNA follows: TGCGCCAGCAGCCGGACCGGGACAGGGTTCTACGAGCAGTACTTC. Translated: CASSRTGTGFYEQYF.

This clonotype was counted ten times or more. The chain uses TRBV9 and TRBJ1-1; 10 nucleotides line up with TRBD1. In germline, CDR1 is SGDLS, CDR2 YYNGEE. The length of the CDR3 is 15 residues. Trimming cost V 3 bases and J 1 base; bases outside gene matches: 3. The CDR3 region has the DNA TGTGCCAGCAGCGAGGGGACAGGGGCGAACACTGAAGCTTTCTTT. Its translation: CASSEGTGANTEAFF. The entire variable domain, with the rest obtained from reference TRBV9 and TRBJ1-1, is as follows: DSGVTQTPKHLITATGQRVTLRCSPRSGDLSVYWYQQSLDQGLQFLIQYYNGEERAKGNILERFSAQQFPDLHSELNLSSLELGDSALYFCASSEGTGANTEAFFGQGTRLTVV.

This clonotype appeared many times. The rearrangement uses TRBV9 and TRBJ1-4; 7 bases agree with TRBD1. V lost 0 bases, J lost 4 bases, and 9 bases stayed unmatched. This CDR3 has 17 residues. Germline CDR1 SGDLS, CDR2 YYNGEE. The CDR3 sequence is CASSVGGRGQNNEKLFF. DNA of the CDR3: TGTGCCAGCAGCGTAGGGGGGCGGGGACAGAATAATGAAAAACTGTTTTTT.

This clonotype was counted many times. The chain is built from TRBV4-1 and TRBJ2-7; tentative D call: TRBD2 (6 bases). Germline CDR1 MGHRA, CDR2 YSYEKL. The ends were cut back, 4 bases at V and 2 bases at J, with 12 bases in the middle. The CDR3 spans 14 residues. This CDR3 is CASSPLGGAYEQYF. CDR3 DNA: TGCGCCAGCAGCCCGCTTGGAGGGGCCTACGAGCAGTACTTC.

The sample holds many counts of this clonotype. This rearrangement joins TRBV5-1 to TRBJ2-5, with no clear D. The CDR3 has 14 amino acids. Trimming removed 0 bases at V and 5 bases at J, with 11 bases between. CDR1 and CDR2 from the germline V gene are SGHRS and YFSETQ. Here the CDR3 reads CASSLASVSETQYF. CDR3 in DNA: TGCGCCAGCAGCTTGGCCTCAGTTTCGGAGACCCAGTACTTC.

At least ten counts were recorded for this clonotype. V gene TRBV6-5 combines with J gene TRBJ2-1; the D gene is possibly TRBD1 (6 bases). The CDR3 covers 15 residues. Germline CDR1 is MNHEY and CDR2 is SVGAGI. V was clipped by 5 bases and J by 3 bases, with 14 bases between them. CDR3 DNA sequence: TGTGCCAGCAGTCCCTGGACAGACCTCTACAATGAGCAGTTCTTC. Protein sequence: CASSPWTDLYNEQFF.

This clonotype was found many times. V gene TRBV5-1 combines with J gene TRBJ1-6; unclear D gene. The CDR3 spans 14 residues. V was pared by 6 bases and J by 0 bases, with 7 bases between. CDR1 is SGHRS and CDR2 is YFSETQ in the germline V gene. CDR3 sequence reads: CASMGSSYNSPLHF. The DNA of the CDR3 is TGCGCCAGCATGGGGAGCTCCTATAATTCACCCCTCCACTTT.

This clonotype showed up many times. The CDR3 nucleotides read TGCGCCAGCAGCCAAGCAGGTAGCGGGGTGACAGATACGCAGTATTTT. Its translation: CASSQAGSGVTDTQYF. The rearrangement links TRBV4-1 to TRBJ2-3, with TRBD2 matching 8 bases. V lost 1 base and J lost 3; bases outside the gene matches: 6. There are 16 residues in the CDR3. Germline CDR1 reads MGHRA; CDR2 reads YSYEKL.

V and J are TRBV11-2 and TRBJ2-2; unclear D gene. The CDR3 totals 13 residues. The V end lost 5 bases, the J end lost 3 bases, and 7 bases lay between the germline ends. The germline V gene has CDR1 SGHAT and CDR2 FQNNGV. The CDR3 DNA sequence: TGTGCCAGCAGCGAGACGGACACCGGGGAGCTGTTTTTT. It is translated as CASSETDTGELFF.

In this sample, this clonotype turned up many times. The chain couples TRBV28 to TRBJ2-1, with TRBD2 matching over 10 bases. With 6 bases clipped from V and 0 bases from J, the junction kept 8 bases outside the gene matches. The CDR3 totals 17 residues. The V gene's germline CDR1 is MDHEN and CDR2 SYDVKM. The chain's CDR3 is CASSQGLADSSYNEQFF. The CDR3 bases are TGTGCCAGCAGCCAAGGACTAGCGGATAGCTCCTACAATGAGCAGTTCTTC.

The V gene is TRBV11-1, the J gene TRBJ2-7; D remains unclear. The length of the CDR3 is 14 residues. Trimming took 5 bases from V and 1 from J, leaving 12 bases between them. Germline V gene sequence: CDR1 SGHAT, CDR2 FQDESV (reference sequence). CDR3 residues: CASSQILGSYEQYF. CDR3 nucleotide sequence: TGTGCCAGCAGCCAAATCCTGGGGTCCTACGAGCAGTACTTC. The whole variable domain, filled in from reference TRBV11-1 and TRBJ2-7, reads EAEVAQSPRYKITEKSQAVAFWCDPISGHATLYWYRQILGQGPELLVQFQDESVVDDSQLPKDRFSAERLKGVDSTLKIQPAELGDSAMYLCASSQILGSYEQYFGPGTRLTVT.

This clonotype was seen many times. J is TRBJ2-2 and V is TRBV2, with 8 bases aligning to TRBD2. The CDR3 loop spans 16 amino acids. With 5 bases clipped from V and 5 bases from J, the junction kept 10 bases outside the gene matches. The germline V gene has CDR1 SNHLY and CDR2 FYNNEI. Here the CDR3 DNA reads TGTGCCAGCAGTCCAAAAGGACTAGCAGCAACCGGGGAGCTGTTTTTT. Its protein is CASSPKGLAATGELFF.

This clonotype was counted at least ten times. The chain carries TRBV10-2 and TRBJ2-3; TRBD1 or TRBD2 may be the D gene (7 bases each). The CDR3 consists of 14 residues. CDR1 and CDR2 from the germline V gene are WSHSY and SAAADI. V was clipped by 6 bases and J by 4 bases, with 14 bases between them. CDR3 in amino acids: CASSTTGRADTQYF. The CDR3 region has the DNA TGCGCCAGCAGCACGACAGGGAGGGCAGATACGCAGTATTTT.

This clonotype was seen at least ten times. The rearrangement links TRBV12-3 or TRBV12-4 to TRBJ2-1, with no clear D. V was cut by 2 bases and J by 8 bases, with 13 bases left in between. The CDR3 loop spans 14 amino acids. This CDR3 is CASSLQASRDEQFF. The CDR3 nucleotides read TGTGCCAGCAGTTTACAGGCCTCTAGGGATGAGCAGTTCTTC.

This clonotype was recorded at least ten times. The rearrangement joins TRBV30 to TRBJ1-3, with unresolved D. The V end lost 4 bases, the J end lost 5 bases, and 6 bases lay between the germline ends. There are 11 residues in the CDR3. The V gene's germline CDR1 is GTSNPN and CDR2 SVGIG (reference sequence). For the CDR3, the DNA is TGTGCCTGGAAAGGAAGAAACACCATATATTTT. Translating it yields CAWKGRNTIYF. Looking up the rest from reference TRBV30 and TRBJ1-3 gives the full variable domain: SQTIHQWPATLVQPVGSPLSLECTVEGTSNPNLYWYRQAAGRGLQLLFYSVGIGQISSEVPQNLSASRPQDRQFILSSKKLLLSDSGFYLCAWKGRNTIYFGEGSWLTVV.

DNA for the CDR3: TGTGCCAGCAACCAGGACAGGTTCAGAAATTCACCCCTCCACTTT. Its translation is CASNQDRFRNSPLHF. This chain uses TRBV11-2 with TRBJ1-6, with 7 bases aligning to TRBD1. The germline V gene has CDR1 SGHAT and CDR2 FQNNGV. Trimming cost V 7 bases and J 7 bases; bases outside gene matches: 10. The CDR3 contains 15 residues.

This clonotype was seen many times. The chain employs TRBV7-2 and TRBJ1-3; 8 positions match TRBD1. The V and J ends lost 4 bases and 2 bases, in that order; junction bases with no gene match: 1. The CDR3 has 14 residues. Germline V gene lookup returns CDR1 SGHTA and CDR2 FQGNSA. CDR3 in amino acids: CASSSGGTGNTIYF. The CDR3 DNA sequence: TGTGCCAGCAGCTCAGGGGGCACTGGAAACACCATATATTTT.

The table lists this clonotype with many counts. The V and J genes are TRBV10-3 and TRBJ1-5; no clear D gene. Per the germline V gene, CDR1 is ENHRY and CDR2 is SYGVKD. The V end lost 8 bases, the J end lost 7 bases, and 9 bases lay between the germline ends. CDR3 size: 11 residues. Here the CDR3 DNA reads TGTGCCATCGGCCCTGACCAGCCCCAGCATTTT. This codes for CAIGPDQPQHF.

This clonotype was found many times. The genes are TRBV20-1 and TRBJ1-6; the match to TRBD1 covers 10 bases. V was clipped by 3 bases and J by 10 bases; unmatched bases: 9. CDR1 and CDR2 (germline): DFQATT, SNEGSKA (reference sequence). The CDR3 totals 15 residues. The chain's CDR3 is CSASRRRTGGSPLHF. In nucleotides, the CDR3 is TGCAGTGCTAGTCGGCGTAGGACAGGGGGATCACCCCTCCACTTT.

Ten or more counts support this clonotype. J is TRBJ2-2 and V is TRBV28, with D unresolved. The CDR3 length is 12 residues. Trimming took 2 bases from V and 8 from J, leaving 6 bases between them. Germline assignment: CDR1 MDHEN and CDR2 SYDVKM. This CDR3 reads CASSLLGGELFF. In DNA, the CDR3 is TGTGCCAGCAGTTTACTTGGAGGGGAGCTGTTTTTT. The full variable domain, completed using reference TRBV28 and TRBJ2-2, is DVKVTQSSRYLVKRTGEKVFLECVQDMDHENMFWYRQDPGLGLRLIYFSYDVKMKEKGDIPEGYSVSREKKERFSLILESASTNQTSMYLCASSLLGGELFFGEGSRLTVL.

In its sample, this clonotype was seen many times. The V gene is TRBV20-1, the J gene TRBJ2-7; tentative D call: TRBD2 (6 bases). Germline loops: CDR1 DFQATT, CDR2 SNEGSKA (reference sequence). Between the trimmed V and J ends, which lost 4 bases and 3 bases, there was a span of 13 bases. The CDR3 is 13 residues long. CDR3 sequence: CSANGEADYEQYF. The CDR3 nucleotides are TGCAGTGCTAATGGGGAGGCAGACTACGAGCAGTACTTC.